This TCR beta chain was sequenced during a study of siplizumab effects on memory and regulatory T cells (dated by TCRdb to the late 2010s). In the study overall: The study looked at the effect of siplizumab, an anti-CD2 antibody, on alloreactive T-cell subsets in allogeneic mixed lymphocyte reactions made from human PBMCs. What the research found in general, with its limitations: Because sequences below about 10^-5 frequency were poorly captured, only a minor fraction of alloreactive clones could be mapped to unstimulated subsets. Siplizumab significantly lowered the cumulative frequency of alloreactive sequences that could be traced to unstimulated CD4+ memory T cells. The suppressive function of proliferating Tregs from siplizumab cultures was not functionally confirmed. Greater diversity appeared to be present in unstimulated naive T cells than in memory T cells, and a substantial contribution to the alloresponse seemed to be made by naive cells. Roughly 80-97% of proliferating CD4+ or CD8+ clones could not be assigned a naive or memory phenotype. In reactions with siplizumab, an average of approximately 69% of mappable alloreactive CD4+ clones were Treg-derived, compared with 25% to 30% in control reactions.

This clone was seen a single time. Its antigen is currently not known. Base qualities are not at hand, and no much larger clone is one base apart. The CDR3 holds 12 amino acids from the cysteine to the phenylalanine. Of the read, only the CDR3 DNA is kept; its 36 bases are in frame from base 1. CDR1 and CDR2 are drawn from the germline V gene: SQVTM, ANQGSEA. Relative to germline, V is missing 7 bases and J is missing 9 bases, with 6 bases of the junction outside any gene match. The library was built by means of the immunoSEQ multiplex PCR assay. Some 1.1 x 10^5 TCR templates per sample were assayed on the deep sequencing platform. Genomic DNA extracted from sorted T cells was used for TCRbeta CDR3 sequencing. The source study handled its data this way. The R programming language was used for clonal analysis of the TCRbeta CDR3 data. Unstimulated samples were compared with post-reaction CFSE-low samples to define alloreactive CD4+ and CD8+ clones. Regulatory or non-regulatory origin was assigned to alloreactive CD4+ clones by matching of sequences to sorted unstimulated Treg and non-Treg repertoires. What TCRdb holds here is the immuneACCESS table cut down to in-frame rearrangements. Part of the clones is not present; checked against another copy, under half of the missing clones reflect an unresolved V gene, and the others are unexplained. V and J calls and clone size come straight from that table; D and trimming were deduced from the DNA. The sample table holds over 60,000 clones, of which less than 95% were seen once. Over 25% of the sample goes to the ten largest clones.

Sorted unstimulated T cells and proliferating T cells recovered from mixed lymphocyte reactions were subjected to TCRbeta CDR3 sequencing. Fresh whole blood from ten HLA-typed healthy donors was used as the source from which PBMCs were isolated. Sequencing was carried out using CD8+ T cells sorted from blood. The origin of this receptor is a human donor in good health. The chain is assembled from TRBV29-1 and TRBJ2-1, with 10 central nucleotides matching TRBD2. The CDR3 sequence is CSGSSGGFEQFF. In nucleotide form, the sequence is TGCAGCGGATCTAGCGGGGGCTTTGAGCAGTTCTTC.